This entry concerns a single T cell receptor beta chain. This sample was included in a study of technical replicates of blood from a few donors. Method: immunoSEQ multiplex PCR; TCRdb's copy keeps in-frame clones and lacks some. The top ten clones hold roughly 0.25% of a sample with about 74,000 clones, approximately 95% of them seen once. This CDR3 is built from 17 residues. The V segment lost 0 bases and the J segment 4 bases; nucleotides outside the gene matches: 11. Per germline, CDR1 SGHTA and CDR2 FQGNSA. V is TRBV7-2 and J is TRBJ2-7, with TRBD2 identical over 8 bases. The receptor was derived from a human donor in good health. The sample consisted of T cells isolated from PBMCs. The CDR3 nucleotides read TGTGCCAGCAGCTTAGCGCGGCTAAGAACTAGCGGATACGAGCAGTACTTC. Its protein is CASSLARLRTSGYEQYF.